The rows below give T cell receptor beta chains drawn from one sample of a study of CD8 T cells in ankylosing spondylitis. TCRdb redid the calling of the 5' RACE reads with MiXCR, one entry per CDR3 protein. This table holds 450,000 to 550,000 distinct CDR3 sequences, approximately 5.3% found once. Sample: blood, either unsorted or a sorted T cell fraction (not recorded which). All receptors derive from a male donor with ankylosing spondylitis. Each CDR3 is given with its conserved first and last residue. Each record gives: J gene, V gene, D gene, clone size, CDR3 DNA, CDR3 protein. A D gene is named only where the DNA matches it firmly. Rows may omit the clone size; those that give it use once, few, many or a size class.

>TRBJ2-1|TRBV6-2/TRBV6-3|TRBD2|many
TGTGCCAGCAGTACCCATAGCGGGAGGGCCAACCATTACAACGGGAATGAGCAGTTCTTC
CASSTHSGRANHYNGNEQFF
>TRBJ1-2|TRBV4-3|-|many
TGCGCCAGCAGCCAAGATTCGTCAGGGCGTCAGAACTATGGCTACACCTTC
CASSQDSSGRQNYGYTF
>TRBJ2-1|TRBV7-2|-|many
TGTGCCAGCAGCTTCCGTAGCGGCCACAATGAGCAGTTCTTC
CASSFRSGHNEQFF
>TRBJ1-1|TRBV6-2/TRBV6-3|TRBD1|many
TGTGCCAGCAGGGGGACAGGGTCCACTGAAGCTTTCTTT
CASRGTGSTEAFF
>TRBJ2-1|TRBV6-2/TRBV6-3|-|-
TGTGCCAGCAGCCGCAGGGCTACAGGTCTCAATGAGCAGTTCTTC
CASSRRATGLNEQFF
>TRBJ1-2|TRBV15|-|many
TGTGCCACCACCACGGGCAGTGGTTTTAACTATGGCTACACCTTC
CATTTGSGFNYGYTF
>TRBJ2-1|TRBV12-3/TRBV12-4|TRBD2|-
TGTGCCTTCTTAAGCGGGGCAACTAGCCATAGCTCCTACAATGAGCAGTTCTTC
CAFLSGATSHSSYNEQFF
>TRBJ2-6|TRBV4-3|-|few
TGCGCCAGCAGCCAAGAGCTCGGTTACTCTGGGGCCAACGTCCTGACTTTC
CASSQELGYSGANVLTF
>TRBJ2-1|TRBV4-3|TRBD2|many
TGCGCCAGCAGCAGACTAGCGGGTATGAATGAGCAGTTCTTC
CASSRLAGMNEQFF
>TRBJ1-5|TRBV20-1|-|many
TGCAGTGCTTTCCTCTCTGGGCAGAGTGAATTTTGGCCCCAGCATTTT
CSAFLSGQSEFWPQHF
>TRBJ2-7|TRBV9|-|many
TGTGCCAGCAGCCCCCGGGCAGGACCTTACGAGCAGTACTTC
CASSPRAGPYEQYF
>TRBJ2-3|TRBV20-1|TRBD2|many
TGCAGTGCTCGCGTAGCGGGCTTAGCAGATACGCAGTATTTT
CSARVAGLADTQYF
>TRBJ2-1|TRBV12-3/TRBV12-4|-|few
TGTGCCAGCAGTTTAAGGGCAGTGAATGAGCAGTTCTTC
CASSLRAVNEQFF
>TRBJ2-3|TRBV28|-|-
TGTGCCAGCAGTTTATCCAGACAGAGGGATACGCAGTATTTT
CASSLSRQRDTQYF
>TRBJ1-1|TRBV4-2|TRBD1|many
TGTGCCAGCAGCCAAAGACAGGGGGCGAGCATGAACACTGAAGCTTTCTTT
CASSQRQGASMNTEAFF
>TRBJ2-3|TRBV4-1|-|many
TGCGCCAGCAGCCAAGGAGGGGGGGAAGATACGCAGTATTTT
CASSQGGGEDTQYF
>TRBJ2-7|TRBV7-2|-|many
TGTGCCAGCAGCTTAGCGGGCAAGGGGGGATCCTACGAGCAGTACTTC
CASSLAGKGGSYEQYF
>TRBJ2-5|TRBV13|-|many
TGTGCCAGCAGCTTACCTACCCCCCAAGAGACCCAGTACTTC
CASSLPTPQETQYF
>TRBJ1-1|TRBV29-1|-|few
TGCAGCGTTGAGAGGAGGGGTCGGAACACTGAAGCTTTCTTT
CSVERRGRNTEAFF
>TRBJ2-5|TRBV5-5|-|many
TGTGCCAGCAGCTTGGCAACTACCCAGTACTTC
CASSLATTQYF
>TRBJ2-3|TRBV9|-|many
TGTGCCAGCAGCGCCTCGTCAGGGGTTACGCAGTATTTT
CASSASSGVTQYF
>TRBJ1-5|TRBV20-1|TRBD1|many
TGCAGTGCTATGGACAGGAGCAATCAGCCCCAGCATTTT
CSAMDRSNQPQHF
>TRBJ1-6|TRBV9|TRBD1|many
TGTGCCAGCAGCGTAGGGAGGGACAGGGTTTATTCACCCCTCCACTTT
CASSVGRDRVYSPLHF
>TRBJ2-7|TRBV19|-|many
TGTGCCAGTAGTATTTCCCCGACCTACGAGCAGTACTTC
CASSISPTYEQYF
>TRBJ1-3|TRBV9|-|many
TGTGCCAGCAGCGTAGCTATCGAGGGGACCATATATTTT
CASSVAIEGTIYF
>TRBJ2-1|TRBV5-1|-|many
TGCGCCAGGTCGCTAGCAAACAATGATCAGTTCTTC
CARSLANNDQFF
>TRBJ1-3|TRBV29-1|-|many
TGCAGCGTTGAGGGTGATGGGGAATCTTCTGGAAACACCATATATTTT
CSVEGDGESSGNTIYF
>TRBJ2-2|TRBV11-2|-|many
TGTGCCAGCAGCTTAGATGGGACCCTCACCGGGGAGCTGTTTTTT
CASSLDGTLTGELFF
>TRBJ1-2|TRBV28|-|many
TGTGCCAGCAGTCCCAAGCAGGGGCTCGGCTACACCTTC
CASSPKQGLGYTF
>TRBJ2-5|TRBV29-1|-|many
TGCAGCGTTGAAAGAGGGCCGCCCCAGTACTTC
CSVERGPPQYF
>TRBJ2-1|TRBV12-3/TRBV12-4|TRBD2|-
TGTGCCAGCAGTTCCGGGACTAGCGCATACTCCTACAATGAGCAGTTCTTC
CASSSGTSAYSYNEQFF
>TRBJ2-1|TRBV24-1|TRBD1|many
TGTGCCACCAGTGACCCCGGGACAGGGAATGAGCAGTTCTTC
CATSDPGTGNEQFF
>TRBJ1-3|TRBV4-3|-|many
TGCGCCAGCAGCCAGGACGGTTTCTCTGGAAACACCATATATTTT
CASSQDGFSGNTIYF
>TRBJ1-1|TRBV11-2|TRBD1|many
TGTGCCAGCAGCTCAGGGACAGGGGGTGGCACTGAAGCTTTCTTT
CASSSGTGGGTEAFF
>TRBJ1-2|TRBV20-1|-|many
TGCAGTGCACGACGGGAAATGAGGGATGGCTACACCTTC
CSARREMRDGYTF
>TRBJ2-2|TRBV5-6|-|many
TGTGCCAGCAGCTGGGGCCTAGCTACAGGGCAAACCGGGGAGCTGTTTTTT
CASSWGLATGQTGELFF
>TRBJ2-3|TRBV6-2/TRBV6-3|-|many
TGTGCCAGCAGTTATTCGGCTAGCGCCACAGATACGCAGTATTTT
CASSYSASATDTQYF
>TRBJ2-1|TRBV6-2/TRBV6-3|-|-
TGTGCCAGCCGCGTGTCGGCTCACAATGAGCAGTTCTTC
CASRVSAHNEQFF
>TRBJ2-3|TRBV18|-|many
TGTGCCAGCTCACCACGGCGCGGAAGCACAGATACGCAGTATTTT
CASSPRRGSTDTQYF
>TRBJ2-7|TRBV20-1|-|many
TGCAGTGCTAGTGGAAACGAAAATGGGCTCTCCCCCTACGAGCAGTACTTC
CSASGNENGLSPYEQYF
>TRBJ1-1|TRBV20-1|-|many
TGCAGTGCTAGGCGAGTCGCTGAAGCTTTCTTT
CSARRVAEAFF
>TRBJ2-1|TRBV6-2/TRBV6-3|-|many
TGTGCCAGCAGTTACAGGAAGCAGTCGCAGTTCTTC
CASSYRKQSQFF
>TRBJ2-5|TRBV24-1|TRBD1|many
TGTGCCACCAGTGACCCGACAGGGGCCGGCGAGACCCAGTACTTC
CATSDPTGAGETQYF
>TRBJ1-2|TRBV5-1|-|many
TGCGCCAGCAGCTTGGGCCTCCCTAACCTCTATGGCTACACCTTC
CASSLGLPNLYGYTF
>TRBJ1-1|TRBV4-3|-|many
TGCGCCAGCAGCCAAGACGAGGCGAACACTGAAGCTTTCTTT
CASSQDEANTEAFF
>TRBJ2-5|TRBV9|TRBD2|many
TGTGCCAGCAGCCCCGGGACTAGCGGGGGGTTGTATGGAGAGACCCAGTACTTC
CASSPGTSGGLYGETQYF
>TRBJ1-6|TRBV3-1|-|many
TGTGCCAGCAGCCTGAAGGGATATAATTCACCCCTCCACTTT
CASSLKGYNSPLHF
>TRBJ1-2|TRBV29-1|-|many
TGCAGCGTATACCGTGGAGATGGCTACACCTTC
CSVYRGDGYTF
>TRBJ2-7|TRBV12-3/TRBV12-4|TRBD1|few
TGTGCCAGCAGAATCACCGGGACAGGGTCCTACGAGCAGTACTTC
CASRITGTGSYEQYF
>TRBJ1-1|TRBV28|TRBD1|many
TGTGCCAGCAGTTCGACAGGGGGTATGTCGGACACTGAAGCTTTCTTT
CASSSTGGMSDTEAFF
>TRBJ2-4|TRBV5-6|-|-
TGTGCCAGCAGCCCCGGGAGCCGAAGCATTCAGTACTTC
CASSPGSRSIQYF
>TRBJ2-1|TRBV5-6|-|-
TGTGCCAGCAGCTTTGGACTGGGGGGTGAGCAGTTCTTC
CASSFGLGGEQFF
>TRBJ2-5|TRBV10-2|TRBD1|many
TGCGCCAGCGGGGACAGGGTGGAGACCCAGTACTTC
CASGDRVETQYF
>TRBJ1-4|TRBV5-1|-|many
TGCGCCAGCAGCCTAAAACAGGGTTATGAAAAACTGTTTTTT
CASSLKQGYEKLFF
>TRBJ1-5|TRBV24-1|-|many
TGTGCCACCAGTGAGGCAGGGAGCAATCAGCCCCAGCATTTT
CATSEAGSNQPQHF
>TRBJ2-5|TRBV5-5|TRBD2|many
TGTGCCAGCAGCCTCCAAGCGGGGCCAGTATACTTC
CASSLQAGPVYF